The clone carrying this TCR beta chain has a handful of counts. The antigen remains unidentified. The germline CDR1 and CDR2 sequences are SGHRS and YFSETQ. This CDR3 spans 12 amino acids. The V end was cut by 5 bases, the J end by 1 base, with 6 bases between. The PCR ran on 60 Vbeta and 13 Jbeta primers. Method: immunoSEQ multiplex PCR; TCRdb's copy keeps in-frame clones and lacks some. The sample lists 150,000 to 200,000 clones, about 88% seen once, with approximately 1.9% in the top ten. This sample stems from a study of cytomegalovirus exposure and HLA in healthy donors. Study outcomes and limitations: When the data were analyzed later, several of the most significant clusters appeared to be linked to common viral pathogens.

This sequence originates from a woman aged 18-35 years in good health and CMV-seronegative. The sequenced sample consisted of PBMCs. The chain uses TRBV5-1 and TRBJ1-1; D gene unclear. The CDR3 loop is CASRRENTEAFF. The DNA of the CDR3 is TGCGCCAGCAGGCGGGAGAACACTGAAGCTTTCTTT.